The text below deals with one T cell receptor (beta chain). What it binds is unknown. One junction end disagrees with the germline gene, perhaps due to a read error. Thyroid ultrasound, orbital computed tomography, TRAb, serum thyroxine and clinical symptoms formed the basis of diagnosis. The study amplified TCR beta CDR3 regions using RNA transcripts. First-round RT-PCR employed HTBI primers, with a second-round multiplex PCR after it. TCRdb processed the multiplex PCR reads anew with MiXCR; each CDR3 protein has one entry. The repertoire holds 450,000 to 600,000 distinct CDR3 sequences, with about 40% as singletons. This entry comes from a study of Graves' ophthalmopathy and Graves' hyperthyroidism. The CDR3 consists of 17 residues. The V gene's germline CDR1 is LNHDA and CDR2 SQIVND (reference sequence). Whole-study results and caveats: Blood shared most expanded thyroid clonotypes above 0.001 frequency.

This receptor was obtained from an adult man with Graves' hyperthyroidism. Material: peripheral blood or thyroid tissue (not recorded which). The chain recombines TRBV19 with TRBJ2-6; TRBD1 might be the D (6 bases). CDR3 sequence (DNA): TGTGCCAGTAGTAGAGGGACATCCAACTCTGGGGCCGACGTCCTGACTTTC. Translated: CASSRGTSNSGADVLTF.